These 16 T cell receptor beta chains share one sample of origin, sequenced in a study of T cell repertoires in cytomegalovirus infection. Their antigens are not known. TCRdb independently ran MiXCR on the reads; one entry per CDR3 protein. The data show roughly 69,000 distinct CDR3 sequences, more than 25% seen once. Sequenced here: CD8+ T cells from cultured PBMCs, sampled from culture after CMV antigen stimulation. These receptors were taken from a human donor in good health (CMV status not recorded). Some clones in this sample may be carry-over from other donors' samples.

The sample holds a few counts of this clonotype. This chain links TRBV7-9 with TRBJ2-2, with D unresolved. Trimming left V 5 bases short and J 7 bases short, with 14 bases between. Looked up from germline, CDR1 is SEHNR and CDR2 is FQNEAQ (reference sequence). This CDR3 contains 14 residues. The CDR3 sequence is CASSRTSGVGELFF. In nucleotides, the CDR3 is TGTGCCAGCAGCCGAACAAGTGGGGTCGGGGAGCTGTTTTTT.

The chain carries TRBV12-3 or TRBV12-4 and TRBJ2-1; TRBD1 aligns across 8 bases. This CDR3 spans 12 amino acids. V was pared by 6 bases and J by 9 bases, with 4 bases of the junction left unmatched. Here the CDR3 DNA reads TGTGCCAGCAGCTCACAGGGGGTTGAGCAGTTCTTC. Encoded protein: CASSSQGVEQFF.

The CDR3, as DNA: TGTGCCAGCAGCTTCTCCGGGACAGGGGATCAGCCCCAGCATTTT. Amino acids: CASSFSGTGDQPQHF. The V call is TRBV5-4, the J call TRBJ1-5; the match to TRBD1 covers 10 bases. The germline V gene has CDR1 SGHNT and CDR2 YYREEE (reference sequence). The junction had 4 bases not matched to a gene; V was cut back by 2 bases and J by 5 bases. This CDR3 region has 15 residues.

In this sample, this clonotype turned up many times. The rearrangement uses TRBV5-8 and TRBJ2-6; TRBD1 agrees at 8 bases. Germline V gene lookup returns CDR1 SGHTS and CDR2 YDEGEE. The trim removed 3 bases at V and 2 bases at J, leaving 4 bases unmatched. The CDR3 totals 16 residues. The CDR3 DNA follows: TGTGCCAGCAGCTGGGAGACAGGGGCTGGGGCCAACGTCCTGACTTTC. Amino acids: CASSWETGAGANVLTF.

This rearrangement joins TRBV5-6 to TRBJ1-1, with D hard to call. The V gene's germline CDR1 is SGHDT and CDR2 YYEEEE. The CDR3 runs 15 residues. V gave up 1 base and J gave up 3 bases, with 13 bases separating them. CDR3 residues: CASSLSDPWDTEAFF. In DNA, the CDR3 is TGTGCCAGCAGCTTGTCAGACCCATGGGACACTGAAGCTTTCTTT.

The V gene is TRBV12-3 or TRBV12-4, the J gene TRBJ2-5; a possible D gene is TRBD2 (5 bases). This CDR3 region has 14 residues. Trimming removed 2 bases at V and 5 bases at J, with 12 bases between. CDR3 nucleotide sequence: TGTGCCAGCAGTTTAACCGGGGTACGGGAGACCCAGTACTTC. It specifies CASSLTGVRETQYF.

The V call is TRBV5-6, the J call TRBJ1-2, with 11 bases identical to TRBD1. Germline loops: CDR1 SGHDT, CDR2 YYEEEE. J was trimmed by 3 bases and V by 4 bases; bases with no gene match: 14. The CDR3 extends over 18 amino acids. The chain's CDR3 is CASSPPTGTGGEDYGYTF. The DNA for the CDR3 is TGTGCCAGCAGCCCGCCAACCGGGACAGGGGGGGAGGACTATGGCTACACCTTC. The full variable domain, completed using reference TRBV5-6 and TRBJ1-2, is DAGVTQSPTHLIKTRGQQVTLRCSPKSGHDTVSWYQQALGQGPQFIFQYYEEEERQRGNFPDRFSGHQFPNYSSELNVNALLLGDSALYLCASSPPTGTGGEDYGYTFGSGTRLTVV.

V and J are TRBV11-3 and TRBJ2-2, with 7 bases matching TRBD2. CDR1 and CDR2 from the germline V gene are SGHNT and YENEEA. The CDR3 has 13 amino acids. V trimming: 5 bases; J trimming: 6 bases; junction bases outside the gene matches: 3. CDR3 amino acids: CASSLRGAGELFF. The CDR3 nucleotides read TGTGCCAGCAGCCTTCGGGGGGCCGGGGAGCTGTTTTTT.

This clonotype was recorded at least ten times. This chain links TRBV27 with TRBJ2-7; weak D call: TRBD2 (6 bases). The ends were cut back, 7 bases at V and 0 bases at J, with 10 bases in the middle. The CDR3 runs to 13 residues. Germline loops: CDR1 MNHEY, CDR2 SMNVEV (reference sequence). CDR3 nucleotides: TGTGCCAGCATGGGCGGGGCCTCCTACGAGCAGTACTTC. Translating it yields CASMGGASYEQYF.

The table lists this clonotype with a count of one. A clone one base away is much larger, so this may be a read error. The CDR3 DNA reads as TGTGCCAGCAGCCCGGGGGGGCTCACCAGGGAGCTGTTTTTT. Encoded protein: CASSPGGLTRELFF. The chain joins TRBV7-6 to TRBJ2-2; TRBD2 matches at 8 bases. CDR3 length equals 14 residues. Germline CDR1 SGHVS, CDR2 FNYEAQ.

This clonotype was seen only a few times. The CDR3: CASSQGTAGGNEQFF. CDR3 in DNA: TGCGCCAGCAGCCAAGGAACAGCGGGAGGCAATGAGCAGTTCTTC. V usage is TRBV4-3 and J usage is TRBJ2-1; 9 bases map to TRBD2. The CDR3 covers 15 residues. Losses at the gene ends were 1 base for V and 6 bases for J; bases not matched to a gene: 4. Germline V CDR1 and CDR2: LGHNA, YSLEER.

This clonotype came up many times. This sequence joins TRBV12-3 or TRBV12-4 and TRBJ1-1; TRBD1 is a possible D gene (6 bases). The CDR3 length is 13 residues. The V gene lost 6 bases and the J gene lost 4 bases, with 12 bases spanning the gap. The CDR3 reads CASRTTGSTEAFF. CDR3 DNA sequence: TGTGCCAGCAGAACCACAGGGTCCACTGAAGCTTTCTTT.

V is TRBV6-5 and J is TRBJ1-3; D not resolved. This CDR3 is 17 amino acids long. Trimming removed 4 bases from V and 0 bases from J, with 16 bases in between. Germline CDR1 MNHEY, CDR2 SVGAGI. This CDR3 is CASSFRSGPSSGNTIYF. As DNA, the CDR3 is TGTGCCAGCAGTTTCCGATCGGGCCCCAGCTCTGGAAACACCATATATTTT.

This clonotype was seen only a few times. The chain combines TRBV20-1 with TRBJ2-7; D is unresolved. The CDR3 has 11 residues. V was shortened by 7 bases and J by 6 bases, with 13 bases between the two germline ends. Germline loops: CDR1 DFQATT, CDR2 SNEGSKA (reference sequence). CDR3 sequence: CSVLLPGEQYF. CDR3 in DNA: TGCAGTGTGTTACTCCCGGGCGAGCAGTACTTC.

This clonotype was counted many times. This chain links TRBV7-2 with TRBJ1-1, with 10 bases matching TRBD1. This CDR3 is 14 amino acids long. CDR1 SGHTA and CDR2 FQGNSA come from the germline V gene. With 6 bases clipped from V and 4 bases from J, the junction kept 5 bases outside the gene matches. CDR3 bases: TGTGCCAGCAGGCCGGGACAGGGGAGCACTGAAGCTTTCTTT. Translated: CASRPGQGSTEAFF.

Here the CDR3 reads CASSYSFNIGNTEAFF. CDR3 DNA: TGTGCCAGCAGTTACTCGTTTAACATCGGGAACACTGAAGCTTTCTTT. The genes are TRBV6-5 and TRBJ1-1; D gene ambiguous. V lost 0 bases to trimming and J lost 1 base, with 12 bases between them. This CDR3 contains 16 residues. Germline V gene data show CDR1 as MNHEY and CDR2 as SVGAGI.